Detailed here is one T cell receptor (beta chain). In the original processing: Estimates of nucleated cell counts were drawn from the amplification of reference gene primers. Sequenced by immunoSEQ multiplex PCR; TCRdb stores in-frame clones only, minus some. V, J and clone size are those of that table, while D and trimming were read from the DNA. The sample records approximately 85,000 clones, about 85% being singletons. This record belongs to a study of blood T cell repertoires in COVID-19. Study context: The United States, Italy and Spain provided the acute and convalescent COVID-19 samples. The analysed material was cDNA or gDNA that came from T cells, B-cell-depleted T cells, or PBMCs.

Trimming removed 2 bases from V and 9 bases from J, with 17 bases in between. The CDR3 length is 15 residues. Germline V lookup: CDR1 SGHAT, CDR2 FQDESV (reference sequence). The receptor comes from a woman between 50 and 59 years old with active or convalescent COVID-19. This sequence joins TRBV11-1 and TRBJ2-1; D is possibly TRBD1 (5 bases). Sequenced sample: peripheral blood. As DNA, the CDR3 is TGTGCCAGCAGCTTATTGGGTGGGCAGGGCGCTGAGCAGTTCTTC. Protein product: CASSLLGGQGAEQFF.